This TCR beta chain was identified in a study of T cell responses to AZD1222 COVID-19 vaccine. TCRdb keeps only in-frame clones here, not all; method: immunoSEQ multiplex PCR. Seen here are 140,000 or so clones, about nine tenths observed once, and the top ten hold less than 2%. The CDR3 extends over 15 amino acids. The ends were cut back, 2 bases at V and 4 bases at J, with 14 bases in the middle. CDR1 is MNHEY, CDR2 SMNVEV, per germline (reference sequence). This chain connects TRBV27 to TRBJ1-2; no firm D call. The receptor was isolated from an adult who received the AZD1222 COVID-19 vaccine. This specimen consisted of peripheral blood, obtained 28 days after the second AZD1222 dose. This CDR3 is CASSLLPTDLYGYTF. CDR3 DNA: TGTGCCAGCAGTTTACTACCGACCGACCTCTATGGCTACACCTTC.